This T cell receptor (beta chain) was identified in a study of CD8 T cells in Susac syndrome. Overall study findings and caveats: The relatively small number of individuals in the TCR sequencing and HLA analysis was acknowledged by the study. Among active patients and in TEMRA cells, CD8+ clonal expansion in Susac reached its peak.

Random hexamers were used to reverse transcribe an amount of roughly 0.5 to 1 ug RNA. A multiplex approach, immunoSEQ multiplex PCR, amplified TCR beta CDR3 across 54 Vbeta and 13 Jbeta. TCRdb analysed the immunoSEQ multiplex PCR reads with MiXCR anew, one entry per CDR3 protein. The data show about 85,000 distinct CDR3 sequences, with roughly 94% seen just once and 0.4% to 0.5% held by the top ten. In contrast to the negatively isolated CD8+ and CD4+ T cells, TEMRA cells were FACS-enriched. Worth noting for this clonotype: The antigen is not known. At one end, the junction sequence differs from germline, possibly due to a read error.

Germline CDR1 is GTSNPN and CDR2 is SVGIG (reference sequence). This CDR3 contains 15 residues. The chain uses TRBV30 and TRBJ2-1; the match to TRBD1 covers 7 bases. Sequencing was carried out using CD8+ T cells from PBMCs. This sequence originates from a human donor with Susac syndrome. The CDR3 DNA is TGTGCCGGGAGTCTGGGGACAGTCTCCTACAATGAGCAGTTCTTC. This codes for CAGSLGTVSYNEQFF.